A selection of T cell receptor beta chains follows, all from one sample in a study of graft-versus-host responses after intestinal transplantation. Data came from immunoSEQ multiplex PCR; TCRdb stores just in-frame clones and leaves some out. The table includes about 36,000 clones, approximately 94% detected once. Which antigens these TCRs recognize remains unknown. The material was unstimulated CD4+ T cells sorted from spleen or lymph node cells, obtained before transplant. The receptors here all came from a human donor who was the organ donor for an intestinal transplant. Both conserved end residues are part of each CDR3. The D gene is left open where the match is weak. Clone size appears in some rows only: once, few, many, or a class for an expanded clone.

v_call	clone_size	d_call	j_call	cdr3_nt	cdr3_aa
TRBV10-1	.	.	TRBJ2-1	TGCGCCAGCAGTCGCAGGAGCCCCTACAATGAGCAGTTCTTC	CASSRRSPYNEQFF
TRBV5-4	.	.	TRBJ2-7	TGTGCCAGCAGCTTGGGAGGAGGAAAACCCTACGAGCAGTACTTC	CASSLGGGKPYEQYF
TRBV5-5	once	.	TRBJ1-4	TGTGCCAGCAGCCTTCCGGGACGGACTAATGAAAAACTGTTTTTT	CASSLPGRTNEKLFF
TRBV10-3	.	.	TRBJ2-3	TGTGCCATCAGTGAGTCGCCTAGTCATACGCAGTATTTT	CAISESPSHTQYF
TRBV2	.	.	TRBJ2-7	TGTGCCAGCAGTGACAACTCCTACGAGCAGTACTTC	CASSDNSYEQYF
TRBV30	.	TRBD2	TRBJ2-7	TGTGCCTGGAGCCAACTCCCGGGACTAGCGGGGGGGCCCTTCGGCTACGAGCAGTACTTC	CAWSQLPGLAGGPFGYEQYF
TRBV19	.	.	TRBJ2-7	TGTGCCAGTAGTATTCAAGGACTACCGAATTACGAGCAGTACTTC	CASSIQGLPNYEQYF
TRBV7-8	.	TRBD1	TRBJ1-1	TGTGCCAGCAGCGTATACGCCCGGGACAGGGGTGAAGCTTTCTTT	CASSVYARDRGEAFF
TRBV5-4	.	TRBD2	TRBJ2-7	TGTGCCAGCAGCCTCGGGGGTACCACGGGGGGCGAGCAGTACTTC	CASSLGGTTGGEQYF
TRBV5-1	.	.	TRBJ2-1	TGCGCCAGCGGGGAGGGGGGGAGCTCCTACAATGAGCAGTTCTTC	CASGEGGSSYNEQFF
TRBV9	once	.	TRBJ1-1	TGTGCCAGCAGCCTCAGAGGTGAAGCCACTGAAGCTTTCTTT	CASSLRGEATEAFF
TRBV7-9	.	TRBD1	TRBJ2-2	TGTGCCAGCAGCTTAGGGCAGGGGGATACCGGGGAGCTGTTTTTT	CASSLGQGDTGELFF
TRBV18	.	TRBD1	TRBJ1-3	TGTGCCAGCTCGGGACAGGGGGCTAACACCATATATTTT	CASSGQGANTIYF
TRBV30	once	.	TRBJ2-6	TGTGCCTGGAGTGTAAGCCATACCGGGTTCTCTGGGGCCAACGTCCTGACTTTC	CAWSVSHTGFSGANVLTF
TRBV5-1	.	TRBD1	TRBJ1-2	TGCGCCAGCAGCCTTGGTGCTTGGGGACAGTCCTATGGCTACACCTTC	CASSLGAWGQSYGYTF
TRBV7-7	.	.	TRBJ1-5	TGTGCTAGCAGCTTAGATAGCAATCAGCCCCAGCATTTT	CASSLDSNQPQHF
TRBV7-2	.	TRBD1	TRBJ1-1	TGTGCCAGCAGCCCTAGACAGGGAGCCACTGAAGCTTTCTTT	CASSPRQGATEAFF
TRBV6-5	.	TRBD1	TRBJ2-5	TGTGCCAGCAGTTCAGGGGGTGAGACCCAGTACTTC	CASSSGGETQYF
TRBV11-3	.	TRBD2	TRBJ2-3	TGTGCCAGCAGTTCCAAAGCGGGGGCCTACACAGATACGCAGTATTTT	CASSSKAGAYTDTQYF
TRBV10-3	.	TRBD2	TRBJ2-5	TGTGCCATCAGTGGACTAGCGGGGGTCACGGAGACCCAGTACTTC	CAISGLAGVTETQYF
TRBV5-4	.	TRBD2	TRBJ2-1	TGTGCCAGCAGCCCCGGGACTAGCGGGGGTGCCCTTTACAATGAGCAGTTCTTC	CASSPGTSGGALYNEQFF
TRBV2	.	TRBD1	TRBJ2-5	TGTGCCAGCAGTGGACGGGACAGGGGAGGGGAGACCCAGTACTTC	CASSGRDRGGETQYF
TRBV7-9	.	.	TRBJ1-3	TGTGCCAGCAGCTTAGTTAGGGGAAACACCATATATTTT	CASSLVRGNTIYF
TRBV10-3	.	.	TRBJ1-2	TGTGCCATCAGTGAACAGCGTTATGGCTACACCTTC	CAISEQRYGYTF
TRBV9	.	.	TRBJ2-3	TGTGCCAGCAGCGGTAACGGGGATACGCAGTATTTT	CASSGNGDTQYF
TRBV30	.	.	TRBJ1-6	TGTGCCTGGAGTCCTGCGCGAAGCTCCTATAATTCACCCCTCCACTTT	CAWSPARSSYNSPLHF
TRBV4-3	once	.	TRBJ2-3	TGCGCCAGCAGCCAAGATCAGAGGGGCAGAGATACGCAGTATTTT	CASSQDQRGRDTQYF
TRBV4-3	.	TRBD2	TRBJ2-5	TGCGCCAGCAGCCAAGGGATAGCGGGGGGCCTGGAGACCCAGTACTTC	CASSQGIAGGLETQYF
TRBV7-8	.	.	TRBJ1-6	TGTGCCAGCAGCTCAACGGGAACCTCCTCCTATAATTCACCCCTCCACTTT	CASSSTGTSSYNSPLHF
TRBV5-1	.	.	TRBJ1-2	TGCGCCAGCAGCTTGCGGTCCAACTATGGCTACACCTTC	CASSLRSNYGYTF
TRBV10-3	.	.	TRBJ2-3	TGTGCCATCAGTGATTTTCGGGAAACCACCACAGATACGCAGTATTTT	CAISDFRETTTDTQYF
TRBV7-2	.	TRBD2	TRBJ2-1	TGTGCCAGCAGCTTAGACTCTAGCGGGGGGTCTTACAATGAGCAGTTCTTC	CASSLDSSGGSYNEQFF
TRBV29-1	.	.	TRBJ2-1	TGCAGCGTTGTGTGGGGGGGCCCCAATGAGCAGTTCTTC	CSVVWGGPNEQFF
TRBV9	.	TRBD2	TRBJ2-1	TGTGCCAGCAGCGTAGCCCTTAGCGGGGGGGCCGGGCCGCGATACAATGAGCAGTTCTTC	CASSVALSGGAGPRYNEQFF
TRBV7-9	.	TRBD2	TRBJ2-3	TGTGCCAGCAGCTCGGGACTAGCGGGGGGCTACTACACAGATACGCAGTATTTT	CASSSGLAGGYYTDTQYF
TRBV2	.	TRBD2	TRBJ2-5	TGTGCCAGCAGTTGGGGACTAGCGGGGGGGGGTCAAGAGACCCAGTACTTC	CASSWGLAGGGQETQYF
TRBV5-1	.	.	TRBJ1-2	TGCGCCAGCAGCTTGCGCCAGGCGACTCCATATGGCTACACCTTC	CASSLRQATPYGYTF
TRBV9	.	.	TRBJ1-2	TGTGCCAGCAGCGCGAGGGAACAGGTCTATGGCTACACCTTC	CASSAREQVYGYTF
TRBV5-4	.	TRBD1	TRBJ1-2	TGTGCCAGCAGCTTCGACAGGGGGCCTAACTATGGCTACACCTTC	CASSFDRGPNYGYTF
TRBV4-3	.	TRBD1	TRBJ1-2	TGCGCCAGCAGCCAAGGTTTAGGCGGGACAGGCTATGGCTACACCTTC	CASSQGLGGTGYGYTF
TRBV25-1	.	TRBD2	TRBJ2-3	TGTGCCAGCAGTGAGGGAGGGGTCGGGGATACGCAGTATTTT	CASSEGGVGDTQYF
TRBV20-1	once	.	TRBJ1-1	TGCAGTGCTAGACAAAACACTGAAGCTTTCTTT	CSARQNTEAFF
TRBV10-3	.	TRBD2	TRBJ2-3	TGTGCCATCAGTGACCGGGGACTAGCGGGGGGGCGAACGATAATGAATACGCAGTATTTT	CAISDRGLAGGRTIMNTQYF
TRBV14	.	TRBD2	TRBJ2-7	TGTGCCAGCAGCCACCGGCGGGGGGGGAACTCCTACGAGCAGTACTTC	CASSHRRGGNSYEQYF
TRBV10-3	once	.	TRBJ1-1	TGTGCCACCTCCGGGGACAACTCGAACACTGAAGCTTTCTTT	CATSGDNSNTEAFF
TRBV28	.	TRBD1	TRBJ2-5	TGTGCCAGCAGTGCGTTTCCGGGACAGGGGGTGACCCAGTACTTC	CASSAFPGQGVTQYF
TRBV7-2	.	.	TRBJ1-6	TGTGCCAGCAGCTCGAGACAGACCTATAATTCACCCCTCCACTTT	CASSSRQTYNSPLHF
TRBV10-3	.	TRBD2	TRBJ2-1	TGTGCCATCGGGATCGGGGGGGTGGGTGAGCAGTTCTTC	CAIGIGGVGEQFF
TRBV27	.	.	TRBJ2-2	TGTGCCAGCAGTTCGCGACGGGACGACCCTAACACCGGGGAGCTGTTTTTT	CASSSRRDDPNTGELFF
TRBV7-3	.	TRBD2	TRBJ2-1	TGTGCCAGCAGCCCATGGTTGGACAGGGCTAGCGGGGGGGCCGGTGAGCAGTTCTTC	CASSPWLDRASGGAGEQFF
TRBV11-3	.	.	TRBJ2-2	TGTGCCAGCAGCTTAGGTTACACCGGGGAGCTGTTTTTT	CASSLGYTGELFF
TRBV19	.	.	TRBJ1-5	TGTGCCAGCTCATTCGACGGTGGGAGGGGCCTCAATCAGCCCCAGCATTTT	CASSFDGGRGLNQPQHF
TRBV19	.	TRBD2	TRBJ2-2	TGTGCCAGTCAAACCGGGACTAGCCACACCGGGGAGCTGTTTTTT	CASQTGTSHTGELFF
TRBV6-1	.	.	TRBJ2-2	TGTGCCAGCAGCCGCATCACCGGGGAGCTGTTTTTT	CASSRITGELFF